These 29 T cell receptor beta chains originate from one sample sequenced in a study of beta chain features in type 1 diabetes. Whole-study findings and limits: All four CD4+ subsets from Type 1 diabetes patients carried moderately but significantly shorter TCRB CDR3s.

The authors reverse transcribed all of the isolated RNA, so sequencing captured expressed TCRB transcripts. Assay used: immunoSEQ multiplex PCR; TCRdb lists only in-frame clones, some missing. The repertoire holds around 53,000 clones, with 50% to 75% as singletons. What these receptors recognize is not known. Sequencing was carried out using stem cell memory CD4+ T cells from blood. Receptors originate from a woman aged 25 to 39 with type 1 diabetes.

The chain carries TRBV7-2 and TRBJ1-4, with a tentative D call TRBD1 (5 bases). The CDR3 consists of 13 residues. Germline lookup yields CDR1 SGHTA and CDR2 FQGNSA. Between the trimmed V and J ends, which lost 3 bases and 6 bases, there was a span of 8 bases. CDR3 region: CASSFPQDEKLFF. CDR3 in DNA: TGTGCCAGCAGCTTCCCACAGGATGAAAAACTGTTTTTT.

The chain combines TRBV19 with TRBJ1-2; TRBD1 matches at 8 bases. The ends lost 9 bases at V and 3 bases at J; junction bases unmatched: 6. CDR1 LNHDA and CDR2 SQIVND come from the germline V gene (reference sequence). This CDR3 is 13 amino acids long. The CDR3 sequence: CASRQGFDYGYTF. CDR3 DNA: TGTGCCAGCAGACAGGGGTTCGACTATGGCTACACCTTC.

This clone was counted between two and nine times. This chain uses TRBV15 with TRBJ2-7; 10 nucleotides align to TRBD1. Germline V gives CDR1 LNHNV, CDR2 YYDKDF (reference sequence). The CDR3 spans 16 residues. The junction had 5 bases not matched to a gene; V was cut back by 0 bases and J by 3 bases. In DNA, the CDR3 is TGTGCCACCAGCAGAGAGACAGGGGGCGCCGGCTACGAGCAGTACTTC. Translated: CATSRETGGAGYEQYF.

The CDR3 nucleotides are TGTGCCAGCTCACCACGCACAGGAGAGGTGGGTGAAGCTTTCTTT. Protein: CASSPRTGEVGEAFF. The chain links TRBV18 to TRBJ1-1; weak D call: TRBD1 (5 bases). The V gene's germline CDR1 is KGHSH and CDR2 LQKENI. The CDR3 extends over 15 amino acids. Trimming stripped 1 base from V and 7 bases from J, with 16 bases between. The full variable domain, its missing parts supplied by reference TRBV18 and TRBJ1-1, is NAGVMQNPRHLVRRRGQEARLRCSPMKGHSHVYWYRQLPEEGLKFMVYLQKENIIDESGMPKERFSAEFPKEGPSILRIQQVVRGDSAAYFCASSPRTGEVGEAFFGQGTRLTVV.

The chain uses TRBV7-8 and TRBJ1-2, with a weak D call TRBD1 (6 bases). CDR1 and CDR2 from the germline V gene are SGHVS and FQNEAQ. This CDR3 contains 15 residues. Between the trimmed V and J ends, which lost 5 bases and 4 bases, there was a span of 17 bases. The CDR3 DNA is TGTGCCAGCAGCCCGGCGGGGGGCGAATCCTATGGCTACACCTTC. Translating it yields CASSPAGGESYGYTF.

The J gene is TRBJ2-1, the V gene TRBV5-6, with TRBD2 as a possible D gene (5 bases). The germline V and J ends were trimmed by 0 bases and 15 bases, with 13 bases remaining between them. CDR1 and CDR2 (germline): SGHDT, YYEEEE. The CDR3 has 12 residues. CDR3 sequence: CASSLGFGVLFF. In DNA form, the CDR3 reads TGTGCCAGCAGCTTGGGGTTCGGGGTCCTGTTCTTC. Filled out from reference TRBV5-6 and TRBJ2-1, the complete variable domain reads DAGVTQSPTHLIKTRGQQVTLRCSPKSGHDTVSWYQQALGQGPQFIFQYYEEEERQRGNFPDRFSGHQFPNYSSELNVNALLLGDSALYLCASSLGFGVLFFGPGTRLTVL.

This rearrangement joins TRBV7-8 to TRBJ2-1, with 7 bases identical to TRBD2. Per the germline V gene, CDR1 is SGHVS and CDR2 is FQNEAQ. Trimming took 0 bases from V and 7 from J; bases not matched to a gene: 6. The CDR3 has 15 amino acids. CDR3 coding DNA: TGTGCCAGCAGCTTAGCGGGCGGGAGTCAGAATGAGCAGTTCTTC. Translated: CASSLAGGSQNEQFF. Full variable domain (outside the CDR3, taken from reference TRBV7-8 and TRBJ2-1): GAGVSQSPRYKVAKRGQDVALRCDPISGHVSLFWYQQALGQGPEFLTYFQNEAQLDKSGLPSDRFFAERPEGSVSTLKIQRTQQEDSAVYLCASSLAGGSQNEQFFGPGTRLTVL.

V gene TRBV5-1 combines with J gene TRBJ2-3; 10 bases map to TRBD2. This CDR3 is built from 17 residues. V shed 0 bases, J shed 0 bases, and the junction held 4 bases outside the gene matches. The germline CDR1 and CDR2 sequences are SGHRS and YFSETQ. CDR3 sequence: CASSLEVAGGSTDTQYF. The CDR3 region has the DNA TGCGCCAGCAGCTTGGAGGTAGCGGGAGGCAGCACAGATACGCAGTATTTT.

V is TRBV20-1 and J is TRBJ1-1, with D possibly TRBD1 on 5 matching bases. The V end was cut by 3 bases, the J end by 11 bases, with 13 bases between. The CDR3 spans 11 residues. Germline CDR1 reads DFQATT; CDR2 reads SNEGSKA (reference sequence). CDR3 amino acids: CSARGGILAFF. Here the CDR3 DNA reads TGCAGTGCTAGGGGGGGGATTTTGGCTTTCTTT.

V is TRBV30 and J is TRBJ1-2, with unresolved D. CDR3 length equals 12 residues. CDR1 is GTSNPN, CDR2 SVGIG, per germline (reference sequence). The V and J ends lost 0 bases and 4 bases respectively, with 6 bases between them. The CDR3 DNA sequence: TGTGCCTGGAGTGTCGGGGTCTATGGCTACACCTTC. Its translation: CAWSVGVYGYTF.

This clone has more than one count but fewer than ten. The V gene is TRBV19, the J gene TRBJ2-5; 7 bases agree with TRBD1. V was clipped by 5 bases and J by 1 base; unmatched bases: 10. Per germline, CDR1 LNHDA and CDR2 SQIVND (reference sequence). This CDR3 comprises 16 residues. CDR3 coding DNA: TGTGCCAGTAGTCTATGGACAGGAAATCTCCAAGAGACCCAGTACTTC. Its translation is CASSLWTGNLQETQYF.

The chain couples TRBV5-1 to TRBJ2-7; D is possibly TRBD1 (5 bases). Trimming left V 0 bases short and J 3 bases short, with 13 bases between. Germline lookup yields CDR1 SGHRS and CDR2 YFSETQ. This CDR3 spans 15 amino acids. The CDR3 bases are TGCGCCAGCAGCTTGGTCGCAGGGATGGACTACGAGCAGTACTTC. This codes for CASSLVAGMDYEQYF.

The V call is TRBV6-5, the J call TRBJ1-5; 9 bases align to TRBD1. The germline V gene encodes CDR1 MNHEY and CDR2 SVGAGI. The CDR3 covers 14 residues. The ends lost 6 bases at V and 5 bases at J; junction bases unmatched: 5. The DNA of the CDR3 is TGTGCCAGCAGGCGACAGGGGGAACATCAGCCCCAGCATTTT. This gives the protein CASRRQGEHQPQHF.

V usage is TRBV5-4 and J usage is TRBJ2-3; 14 bases are shared with TRBD2. V lost 2 bases to trimming and J lost 7 bases; unmatched junction nucleotides: 6. The germline V gene encodes CDR1 SGHNT and CDR2 YYREEE (reference sequence). The CDR3 sequence is 16 residues long. The CDR3 sequence: CASSFDGTSGSNTQYF. The CDR3 DNA reads TGTGCCAGCAGCTTTGACGGGACTAGCGGGAGTAATACGCAGTATTTT.

This clone occurred a few times. V is TRBV19 and J is TRBJ2-7; 12 bases line up with TRBD2. This CDR3 has 16 amino acids. Germline V gene lookup returns CDR1 LNHDA and CDR2 SQIVND (reference sequence). V trimming: 4 bases; J trimming: 6 bases; junction bases outside the gene matches: 10. Here the CDR3 DNA reads TGTGCCAGTAGTACCTACGCCTCACTAGCGGGAGGCGAGCAGTACTTC. Translation: CASSTYASLAGGEQYF.

The sample holds a few counts of this clone. This chain links TRBV28 with TRBJ1-2; the D gene is possibly TRBD1 (6 bases). This CDR3 comprises 14 residues. V gave up 5 bases and J gave up 0 bases, with 10 bases separating them. Germline V CDR1 and CDR2: MDHEN, SYDVKM. The DNA for the CDR3 is TGTGCCAGCAGTGGACAGATTCCTAACTATGGCTACACCTTC. It encodes CASSGQIPNYGYTF.

This clone was seen a handful of times. V usage is TRBV18 and J usage is TRBJ1-3; D gene unclear. The germline V and J ends were trimmed by 4 bases and 3 bases, with 7 bases remaining between them. The CDR3 runs 13 residues. From germline, CDR1 is KGHSH and CDR2 LQKENI. DNA of the CDR3: TGTGCCAGCTCACTTAATAATGGAAACACCATATATTTT. This encodes CASSLNNGNTIYF.

The genes are TRBV7-8 and TRBJ2-3; TRBD2 agrees at 13 bases. V was clipped by 5 bases and J by 1 base; unmatched bases: 9. From germline, CDR1 is SGHVS and CDR2 FQNEAQ. This CDR3 has 18 residues. In DNA, the CDR3 is TGTGCCAGCAGCCCACGGACTAGCGGGAGTCTGGGCACAGATACGCAGTATTTT. Protein product: CASSPRTSGSLGTDTQYF.

The chain recombines TRBV11-2 with TRBJ1-5; no clear D. Per the germline V gene, CDR1 is SGHAT and CDR2 is FQNNGV. The CDR3 is made up of 13 amino acids. Trimming shortened V by 3 bases and J by 7 bases, and 10 bases separated the two germline ends. The CDR3 DNA reads TGTGCCAGCAGCTTCTCAGAGAGGCAGCCCCAGCATTTT. It encodes CASSFSERQPQHF.

This clone appeared a few times. V gene TRBV10-3 combines with J gene TRBJ2-1; D uncertain. V was pared by 11 bases and J by 0 bases, with 5 bases between. Looked up from germline, CDR1 is ENHRY and CDR2 is SYGVKD. This CDR3 has 11 amino acids. This CDR3 is CAASSYNEQFF. DNA for the CDR3: TGTGCCGCGAGCTCCTACAATGAGCAGTTCTTC.

The V and J genes are TRBV12-5 and TRBJ1-1; 7 bases are a match to TRBD1. CDR3 length: 13 amino acids. Trimming removed 3 bases from V and 3 bases from J; junction bases left unmatched: 1. Germline V gene sequence: CDR1 LGHNT, CDR2 FRNRAP. The CDR3 coding sequence is TGTGCTAGTGGTTTCACAGGGGACACTGAAGCTTTCTTT. It translates to CASGFTGDTEAFF.

V and J are TRBV2 and TRBJ1-2; the match to TRBD1 covers 7 bases. Trimming cost V 4 bases and J 4 bases; bases outside gene matches: 3. The CDR3 has 13 amino acids. The germline V gene has CDR1 SNHLY and CDR2 FYNNEI. The CDR3 loop reads CASSGGTVYGYTF. The CDR3 DNA is TGTGCCAGCAGTGGTGGGACAGTCTATGGCTACACCTTC.

V gene TRBV7-3 combines with J gene TRBJ2-6; D remains ambiguous. The germline V gene encodes CDR1 SGHTA and CDR2 FQGTGA. This CDR3 has 13 amino acids. Between the trimmed V and J ends, which lost 6 bases and 2 bases, there was a span of 5 bases. The DNA for the CDR3 is TGTGCCAGCAGACAAACTGGGGCCAACGTCCTGACTTTC. It yields the protein CASRQTGANVLTF.

This rearrangement joins TRBV5-1 to TRBJ2-3; D remains unclear. The V gene's germline CDR1 is SGHRS and CDR2 YFSETQ. This CDR3 has 13 residues. Trimming stripped 0 bases from V and 6 bases from J, with 8 bases between. The CDR3 spells CASSLAVSDTQYF. CDR3 bases: TGCGCCAGCAGCTTGGCGGTTTCGGATACGCAGTATTTT.

The V call is TRBV5-1, the J call TRBJ1-1; TRBD1 might be the D (6 bases). V was cut by 0 bases and J by 3 bases, with 15 bases left in between. There are 16 residues in the CDR3. Germline V CDR1 and CDR2: SGHRS, YFSETQ. CDR3 nucleotide sequence: TGCGCCAGCAGCTTGGAACGGGGGGCCGGGGACACTGAAGCTTTCTTT. Translated: CASSLERGAGDTEAFF.

CDR3 nucleotide sequence: TGCGCCAGCAGCTTGGGGGGGGACGACTACAATGAGCAGTTCTTC. Protein product: CASSLGGDDYNEQFF. The chain links TRBV5-1 to TRBJ2-1, with a weak D call TRBD2 (6 bases). Per the germline V gene, CDR1 is SGHRS and CDR2 is YFSETQ. The V gene lost 0 bases and the J gene lost 3 bases, with 10 bases spanning the gap. This CDR3 has 15 amino acids. Using reference TRBV5-1 and TRBJ2-1 for the parts outside the CDR3, the full variable domain is KAGVTQTPRYLIKTRGQQVTLSCSPISGHRSVSWYQQTPGQGLQFLFEYFSETQRNKGNFPGRFSGRQFSNSRSEMNVSTLELGDSALYLCASSLGGDDYNEQFFGPGTRLTVL.

The genes are TRBV28 and TRBJ1-1; TRBD1 matches at 9 bases. The CDR3 spans 13 residues. With V trimmed by 7 bases and J by 7 bases, 7 bases remained unmatched. Germline loops: CDR1 MDHEN, CDR2 SYDVKM. Here the CDR3 reads CASTTGTGIEAFF. Here the CDR3 DNA reads TGTGCCAGCACCACCGGGACAGGGATTGAAGCTTTCTTT.

This chain connects TRBV9 to TRBJ2-7, with TRBD2 matching over 7 bases. The CDR3 totals 15 residues. V shed 0 bases and J 2 bases; nucleotides not matched to a gene: 5. Germline V gene sequence: CDR1 SGDLS, CDR2 YYNGEE. In nucleotides, the CDR3 is TGTGCCAGCAGCGTAGATCCTAGCGGTACCTACGAGCAGTACTTC. Residues: CASSVDPSGTYEQYF.

The J gene is TRBJ2-7, the V gene TRBV6-1, with 11 bases fitting TRBD1. This CDR3 spans 13 amino acids. CDR1 and CDR2 (germline): MNHNS, SASEGT. V shed 7 bases, J shed 9 bases, and the junction held 8 bases outside the gene matches. In nucleotides, the CDR3 is TGTGCCAGCACTCCGGGACAGGGGGTGAGGCAGTACTTC. Translated, it gives CASTPGQGVRQYF.